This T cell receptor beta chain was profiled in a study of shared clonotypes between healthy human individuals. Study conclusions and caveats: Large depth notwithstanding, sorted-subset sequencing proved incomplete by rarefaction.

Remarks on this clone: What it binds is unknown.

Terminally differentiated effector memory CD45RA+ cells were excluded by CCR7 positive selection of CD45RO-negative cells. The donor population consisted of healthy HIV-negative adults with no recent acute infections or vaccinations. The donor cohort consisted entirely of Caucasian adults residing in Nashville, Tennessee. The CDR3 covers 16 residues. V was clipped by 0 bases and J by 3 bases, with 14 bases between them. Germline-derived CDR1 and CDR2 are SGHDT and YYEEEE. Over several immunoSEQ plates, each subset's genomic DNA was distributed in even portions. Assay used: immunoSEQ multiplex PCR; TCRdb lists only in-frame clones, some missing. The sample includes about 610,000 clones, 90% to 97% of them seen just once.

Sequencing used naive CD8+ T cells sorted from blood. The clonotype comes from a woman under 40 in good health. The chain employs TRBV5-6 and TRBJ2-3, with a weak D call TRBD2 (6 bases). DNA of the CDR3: TGTGCCAGCAGCTTGGTGGCCCCGGGAGTGACAGATACGCAGTATTTT. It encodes CASSLVAPGVTDTQYF.